The next 30 T cell receptor beta chains were all read from a single sample in a study of cytomegalovirus exposure and HLA in healthy donors. Profiling relied on immunoSEQ multiplex PCR, and the TCRdb table lists in-frame clones only, not all of them. The table shows 250,000 to 350,000 clones, with roughly nine tenths occurring only once. Input material: PBMCs. Source of these receptors: a woman aged 25 to 39 in good health and CMV-seropositive.

Turning to this clone: The sample carries other DNA sequences with the same CDR3. CDR3: CASSPGTSYEQYF. Written as DNA, the CDR3 is TGTGCCAGCAGCCCCGGGACTAGCTACGAGCAGTACTTC. The rearrangement joins TRBV7-7 to TRBJ2-7; 8 bases match TRBD2. Germline values: CDR1 SSHAT, CDR2 FNYEAQ (reference sequence). V gave up 5 bases and J gave up 3 bases; unmatched junction bases: 3. The CDR3 has 13 residues. The full variable domain, with the rest looked up from reference TRBV7-7 and TRBJ2-7, is GAGVSQSPRYKVTKRGQDVTLRCDPISSHATLYWYQQALGQGPEFLTYFNYEAQPDKSGLPSDRFSAERPEGSISTLTIQRTEQRDSAMYRCASSPGTSYEQYFGPGTRLTVT.

With regard to this clone: The sample holds other DNA sequences that translate to the same CDR3. The V call is TRBV9, the J call TRBJ2-3, with D hard to call. With 0 bases removed from V and 6 bases from J, the gap between germline ends came to 5 bases. Germline V gives CDR1 SGDLS, CDR2 YYNGEE. The CDR3 length is 12 residues. CDR3 in DNA: TGTGCCAGCAGCGTAGGCGCGGATACGCAGTATTTT. As protein: CASSVGADTQYF.

The rearrangement links TRBV19 to TRBJ1-2, with TRBD1 matching 12 bases. The germline CDR1 and CDR2 sequences are LNHDA and SQIVND (reference sequence). This CDR3 is built from 15 residues. The V gene end was trimmed by 6 bases and the J gene end by 6 bases; junction bases not matched to a gene: 8. CDR3 sequence reads: CASSKGTGGWNGYTF. CDR3 bases: TGTGCCAGTAGCAAGGGGACAGGGGGCTGGAATGGCTACACCTTC.

This chain connects TRBV4-3 to TRBJ1-6, with 7 bases aligning to TRBD1. The CDR3 loop spans 15 amino acids. The trim removed 0 bases at V and 10 bases at J, leaving 6 bases unmatched. Germline V gives CDR1 LGHNA, CDR2 YSLEER. CDR3 nucleotide sequence: TGCGCCAGCAGCCAAGAAACGACAGGGCTATCACCCCTCCACTTT. Translation: CASSQETTGLSPLHF.

In its sample, this clone was seen once. The J gene is TRBJ2-1, the V gene TRBV5-1; 9 nucleotides match TRBD2. The CDR3 is 16 residues long. The germline CDR1 and CDR2 sequences are SGHRS and YFSETQ. J was trimmed by 3 bases and V by 0 bases; bases with no gene match: 4. CDR3: CASSLDLAGSYNEQFF. CDR3 coding DNA: TGCGCCAGCAGCTTGGATCTAGCGGGGAGCTACAATGAGCAGTTCTTC.

The chain uses TRBV27 and TRBJ2-7; perhaps TRBD1 as D (5 bases). The V end was cut by 4 bases, the J end by 2 bases, with 9 bases between. The CDR3 runs 13 residues. Germline V gene lookup returns CDR1 MNHEY and CDR2 SMNVEV (reference sequence). CDR3 in amino acids: CASSYTGTYEQYF. The DNA of the CDR3 is TGTGCCAGCAGTTATACAGGAACCTACGAGCAGTACTTC.

The V gene is TRBV19, the J gene TRBJ2-7, with D tentatively TRBD1 (6 bases). Germline-derived CDR1 and CDR2 are LNHDA and SQIVND (reference sequence). V lost 10 bases, J lost 2 bases, and 12 bases lay in between. This CDR3 contains 12 residues. The DNA for the CDR3 is TGTGCCACTAAACAGGGAACCTACGAGCAGTACTTC. Its protein product is CATKQGTYEQYF.

This chain joins TRBV4-3 and TRBJ2-4, with D possibly matching TRBD1 (6 bases). Trimming left V 1 base short and J 15 bases short, with 19 bases between. CDR3 length: 14 residues. In germline, CDR1 is LGHNA, CDR2 YSLEER. CDR3 residues: CASSQGTGSGPRYF. The DNA for the CDR3 is TGCGCCAGCAGCCAAGGTACAGGGTCTGGACCACGGTACTTC.

This clone was observed once. The chain has TRBV19 and TRBJ2-1; no clear D gene. The CDR3 totals 14 residues. Germline V gives CDR1 LNHDA, CDR2 SQIVND (reference sequence). The V end was cut by 3 bases, the J end by 5 bases, with 11 bases between. CDR3 sequence reads: CASSMFPRNNEQFF. The CDR3 DNA is TGTGCCAGTAGTATGTTCCCCCGGAACAATGAGCAGTTCTTC.

The chain uses TRBV28 and TRBJ1-2; D remains unclear. With 5 bases removed from V and 4 bases from J, the gap between germline ends came to 8 bases. CDR1 is MDHEN, CDR2 SYDVKM, per germline. The CDR3 sequence is 12 residues long. CDR3 residues: CASSPLGYGYTF. The CDR3 DNA follows: TGTGCCAGCAGTCCTCTCGGCTATGGCTACACCTTC.

CDR3 sequence (DNA): TGCGCCAGCAGCCAACAGGGTAACACCGGGGAGCTGTTTTTT. This gives the protein CASSQQGNTGELFF. The gene calls are TRBV4-3 and TRBJ2-2, with D possibly TRBD1 on 5 matching bases. Germline CDR1 LGHNA, CDR2 YSLEER. Trimming left V 2 bases short and J 2 bases short, with 6 bases between. The CDR3 has 14 residues.

V and J are TRBV19 and TRBJ1-5, with D perhaps TRBD1 (5 bases). The CDR3 contains 13 residues. Between the trimmed V and J ends, which lost 5 bases and 5 bases, there was a span of 10 bases. Looked up from germline, CDR1 is LNHDA and CDR2 is SQIVND (reference sequence). The CDR3 sequence is CASSPRGDQPQHF. The CDR3 DNA sequence: TGTGCCAGTAGTCCCCGGGGGGATCAGCCCCAGCATTTT.

V usage is TRBV7-2 and J usage is TRBJ1-5; no firm D call. Germline loops: CDR1 SGHTA, CDR2 FQGNSA. The CDR3 length is 14 residues. V lost 3 bases and J lost 5, with 11 bases in between. The CDR3 is CASSLGREDQPQHF. The CDR3 region has the DNA TGTGCCAGCAGCTTGGGGAGGGAAGATCAGCCCCAGCATTTT. The full variable domain, its missing parts supplied by reference TRBV7-2 and TRBJ1-5, is GAGVSQSPSNKVTEKGKDVELRCDPISGHTALYWYRQSLGQGLEFLIYFQGNSAPDKSGLPSDRFSAERTGGSVSTLTIQRTQQEDSAVYLCASSLGREDQPQHFGDGTRLSIL.

The chain has TRBV5-1 and TRBJ2-1; 8 nucleotides align to TRBD1. V lost 0 bases and J lost 2; bases outside the gene matches: 4. Germline CDR1 and CDR2: SGHRS and YFSETQ. The CDR3 sequence is 16 residues long. CDR3 bases: TGCGCCAGCAGCTTGGACGGACAGGGTCCCTACAATGAGCAGTTCTTC. Amino acid sequence: CASSLDGQGPYNEQFF.

The chain carries TRBV7-9 and TRBJ1-2; 10 bases match TRBD1. V lost 1 base, J lost 4 bases, and 6 bases stayed unmatched. Per germline, CDR1 SEHNR and CDR2 FQNEAQ (reference sequence). The CDR3 covers 16 residues. The chain's CDR3 is CASSLEVRQGAYGYTF. The CDR3 DNA reads as TGTGCCAGCAGCTTAGAGGTCCGACAGGGGGCCTATGGCTACACCTTC.

The V gene is TRBV27, the J gene TRBJ2-5; 13 bases fit TRBD2. The CDR3 loop spans 19 amino acids. Trimming removed 7 bases from V and 1 base from J; junction bases left unmatched: 15. Germline CDR1 MNHEY, CDR2 SMNVEV (reference sequence). In DNA form, the CDR3 reads TGTGCCAGCAACCCGACAGGTCCCGGGACTAGCGGGACCCAAGAGACCCAGTACTTC. The encoded protein is CASNPTGPGTSGTQETQYF.

This rearrangement joins TRBV2 to TRBJ2-2; 8 bases agree with TRBD2. V shed 6 bases and J 6 bases; nucleotides not matched to a gene: 9. Looked up from germline, CDR1 is SNHLY and CDR2 is FYNNEI. The CDR3 is 15 residues long. For the CDR3, the DNA is TGTGCCAGCAGGATGGTAGCGGGACATGCCGGGGAGCTGTTTTTT. This codes for CASRMVAGHAGELFF.

The chain carries TRBV29-1 and TRBJ2-1; TRBD2 matches at 8 bases. J was trimmed by 7 bases and V by 4 bases; bases with no gene match: 6. From germline, CDR1 is SQVTM and CDR2 ANQGSEA. The CDR3 consists of 13 residues. The CDR3 protein is CSVARGRWNEQFF. In DNA, the CDR3 is TGCAGCGTTGCTCGCGGGAGGTGGAATGAGCAGTTCTTC.

The chain joins TRBV27 to TRBJ2-1; 11 positions agree with TRBD2. The CDR3 loop spans 18 amino acids. V dropped 1 base and J dropped 0; count of bases not matched to a gene: 5. Germline V gene sequence: CDR1 MNHEY, CDR2 SMNVEV (reference sequence). Written as DNA, the CDR3 is TGTGCCAGCAGTTTATGGAATAGCGGGGGGGCCTCCTACAATGAGCAGTTCTTC. It encodes CASSLWNSGGASYNEQFF.

The chain recombines TRBV29-1 with TRBJ1-1; maybe TRBD1 (5 bases). The CDR3 sequence is 12 residues long. The germline V gene has CDR1 SQVTM and CDR2 ANQGSEA. With 6 bases removed from V and 3 bases from J, the gap between germline ends came to 11 bases. The CDR3 nucleotides read TGCAGCGTAGGACAAGGTCACACTGAAGCTTTCTTT. Protein product: CSVGQGHTEAFF.

V usage is TRBV4-3 and J usage is TRBJ2-7; D gene unclear. The V end was cut by 1 base, the J end by 2 bases, with 6 bases between. Looked up from germline, CDR1 is LGHNA and CDR2 is YSLEER. This CDR3 has 13 residues. CDR3 loop: CASSQGVAYEQYF. DNA of the CDR3: TGCGCCAGCAGCCAAGGGGTAGCCTACGAGCAGTACTTC.

The chain joins TRBV6-4 to TRBJ2-3, with TRBD2 identical over 8 bases. Losses at the gene ends were 5 bases for V and 5 bases for J; bases not matched to a gene: 3. The CDR3 length is 13 residues. Germline CDR1 and CDR2: MRHNA and SNTAGT. The CDR3 DNA is TGTGCCAGCAGTCGTACTAGCGGAGATACGCAGTATTTT. This sequence encodes CASSRTSGDTQYF.

The chain joins TRBV7-8 to TRBJ1-2; D is perhaps TRBD1 (6 bases). Per the germline V gene, CDR1 is SGHVS and CDR2 is FQNEAQ. Trimming left V 5 bases short and J 0 bases short, with 13 bases between. The CDR3 consists of 15 residues. The CDR3 sequence: CASSPRTDSNYGYTF. The CDR3 bases are TGTGCCAGCAGCCCCAGGACAGACTCTAACTATGGCTACACCTTC.

The rearrangement uses TRBV5-6 and TRBJ2-2, with unresolved D. The CDR3 loop spans 15 amino acids. Germline-derived CDR1 and CDR2 are SGHDT and YYEEEE. V gave up 2 bases and J gave up 4 bases, with 12 bases separating them. The DNA for the CDR3 is TGTGCCAGCAGCTTCGCCACCTGGGGCACCGGGGAGCTGTTTTTT. Protein product: CASSFATWGTGELFF.

This clone was found a few times. The chain employs TRBV7-3 and TRBJ2-7; no clear D gene. Germline V gene lookup returns CDR1 SGHTA and CDR2 FQGTGA. The CDR3 has 14 amino acids. Trimming cost V 2 bases and J 0 bases, with 8 bases left between them. The CDR3 is CASSLYKGSYEQYF. CDR3 coding DNA: TGTGCCAGCAGCTTATATAAGGGCTCCTACGAGCAGTACTTC.

The V call is TRBV6-5, the J call TRBJ2-2, with a weak D call TRBD2 (5 bases). Trimming cost V 0 bases and J 5 bases, with 10 bases left between them. CDR3 length equals 15 residues. CDR1 and CDR2 (germline): MNHEY, SVGAGI. CDR3 nucleotides: TGTGCCAGCAGTTACTCGGACTCGAGGACCGGGGAGCTGTTTTTT. Its protein is CASSYSDSRTGELFF.

V usage is TRBV9 and J usage is TRBJ1-2; D gene unclear. Per germline, CDR1 SGDLS and CDR2 YYNGEE. V lost 3 bases to trimming and J lost 8 bases, with 5 bases between them. The CDR3 consists of 10 residues. Here the CDR3 reads CASSGPGYTF. In DNA form, the CDR3 reads TGTGCCAGCAGCGGTCCAGGCTACACCTTC.

The genes are TRBV7-2 and TRBJ2-2; D possibly uses TRBD1 or TRBD2 (5 bases each). The germline V and J ends were trimmed by 5 bases and 2 bases, with 15 bases remaining between them. CDR1 and CDR2 from the germline V gene are SGHTA and FQGNSA. CDR3 length: 16 residues. In nucleotides, the CDR3 is TGTGCCAGCAGCCCCCCGGGACGCCGTAACACCGGGGAGCTGTTTTTT. Its protein is CASSPPGRRNTGELFF.

In the case of this clone: One end of the junction does not line up with germline, which may come from a read error. The V gene is TRBV28, the J gene TRBJ1-3, with D unresolved. CDR3 length: 14 amino acids. CDR1 is MDHEN and CDR2 is SYDVKM in the germline V gene. The CDR3 DNA follows: TGTGCCAGCAGCTCCCCTCTGTCTGGGAACACCATATATTTT. This gives the protein CASSSPLSGNTIYF.

The chain joins TRBV30 to TRBJ1-5; D is perhaps TRBD1 (6 bases). Deletions cut 5 bases from V and 2 bases from J, with 13 bases between. CDR3 length: 14 amino acids. Germline assignment: CDR1 GTSNPN and CDR2 SVGIG (reference sequence). In nucleotides, the CDR3 is TGTGCCTGGGAACAGGGTATAGGCAATCAGCCCCAGCATTTT. Its protein product is CAWEQGIGNQPQHF.